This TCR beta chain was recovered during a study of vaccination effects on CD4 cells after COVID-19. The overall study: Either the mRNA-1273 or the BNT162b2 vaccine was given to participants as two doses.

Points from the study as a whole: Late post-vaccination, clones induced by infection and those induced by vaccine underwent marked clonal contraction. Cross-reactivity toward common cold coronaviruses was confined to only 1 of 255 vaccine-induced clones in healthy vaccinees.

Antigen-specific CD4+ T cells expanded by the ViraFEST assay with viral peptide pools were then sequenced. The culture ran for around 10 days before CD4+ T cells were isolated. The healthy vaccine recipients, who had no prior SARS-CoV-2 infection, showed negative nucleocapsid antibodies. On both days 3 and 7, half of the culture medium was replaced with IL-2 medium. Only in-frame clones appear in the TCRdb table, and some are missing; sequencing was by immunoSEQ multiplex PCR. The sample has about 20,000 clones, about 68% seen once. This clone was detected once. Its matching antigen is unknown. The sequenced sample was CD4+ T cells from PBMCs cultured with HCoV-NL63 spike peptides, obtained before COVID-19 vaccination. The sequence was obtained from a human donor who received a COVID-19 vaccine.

The CDR3 sequence: CASSIIAGELFF. The CDR3 nucleotides read TGTGCCAGCAGCATAATAGCCGGGGAGCTGTTTTTT. The gene calls are TRBV11-2 and TRBJ2-2; no clear D. With 5 bases removed from V and 6 bases from J, the gap between germline ends came to 7 bases. The CDR3 consists of 12 residues. Germline V lookup: CDR1 SGHAT, CDR2 FQNNGV.